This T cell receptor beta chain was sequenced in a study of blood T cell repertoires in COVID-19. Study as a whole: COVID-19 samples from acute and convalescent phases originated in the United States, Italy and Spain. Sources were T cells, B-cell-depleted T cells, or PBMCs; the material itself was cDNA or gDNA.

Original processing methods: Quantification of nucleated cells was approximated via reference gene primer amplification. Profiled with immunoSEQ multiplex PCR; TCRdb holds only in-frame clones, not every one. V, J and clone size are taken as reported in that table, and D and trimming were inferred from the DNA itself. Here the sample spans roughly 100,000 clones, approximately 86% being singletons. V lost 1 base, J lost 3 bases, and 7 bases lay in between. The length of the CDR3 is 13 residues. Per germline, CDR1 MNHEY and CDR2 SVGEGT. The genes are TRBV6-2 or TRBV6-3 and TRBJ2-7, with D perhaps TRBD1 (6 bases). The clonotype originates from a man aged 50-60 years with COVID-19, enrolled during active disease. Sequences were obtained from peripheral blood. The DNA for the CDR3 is TGTGCCAGCAGTTACTTGACAGGCTACGAGCAGTACTTC. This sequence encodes CASSYLTGYEQYF.